This T cell receptor (beta chain) was found in a study of cytomegalovirus exposure and HLA in healthy donors (dated by TCRdb to 2016 to 2017). Describing the broader study: In an earlier analysis of about 560 of the donors, about 270 Gb of sequence data and some 100 million unique TCR beta sequences from about 190 million T cells were reported. Roughly 300 gigabases of sequencing data and roughly 81 million unique TCR sequences made up an early release that covered under 750 HLA-typed donors. Of the 398 genotyped donors, around 81% fell in the genetic ancestry cluster associated with self-reported Caucasian donors. The study was designed to test whether signatures of past pathogen exposure could be identified by cataloging public T cell receptors. The study profiled the T cell repertoires of hundreds of subjects by immunosequencing and related them to cytomegalovirus serostatus. A separate validation cohort of 100 to 150 different subjects was used in addition to the 666-subject first cohort. To predict cytomegalovirus infection status, the study brought together high-throughput TCR immunosequencing, statistical association of individual TCRs with disease status, and machine learning. A later analysis re-analyzed previously published TCR beta repertoires from 650 to 800 donors and added high-resolution HLA genotyping to study TCR occurrence patterns. In the later analysis, no new phenotypic data were used to find candidate immune exposures; instead, reliance was placed on TCR beta sequences and their occurrence across donors. In an earlier analysis of a few hundred of the donors, high-throughput TCR beta sequencing was used to judge whether each TCR beta V gene segment behaved as functional or pseudogenic. Alongside the repertoire data, information on donor age, sex, ethnicity and CMV serostatus was compiled. In a later genetic analysis, genome-wide SNP genotypes for about three fifths of the 666 donors were used, and that subset was treated as a discovery cohort. Every repertoire in the discovery cohort had been generated on one and the same sequencing platform. HLA typing included class I and class II loci at four-digit resolution. Typing coverage varied by locus: about 620-630 donors for A, B, C, DRB1 and DQB1; approximately 520 for DQA1; 600 to 610 for DPA1; fewer than 480 for DPB1. Roughly five DR-DQ haplotypes were treated as single units for association and clustering because of strong linkage in the cohort. Among 300 to 500 genotyped donors of the cohort, an average of around 250,000 unique TCR beta nucleotide sequences was sequenced per donor, of which 15% to 20% were non-productive. The investigation overall reported the following: While some public TCRs were present in many individuals, most TCR sequences turned up only very rarely across donors. Only TCR beta chains were sequenced in this cohort, and the absence of alpha or paired-chain data limited detectable features. In an earlier analysis of more than 450 of the donors, most TCR beta V segments were observed in productive rearrangements about 87% or about 30% of the time, broadly matching IMGT annotations. Assigning TCR associations to individual alleles was difficult when HLA alleles, especially DR and DQ, strongly co-occurred. According to a later analysis, TCR association rates differed among HLA loci, with DRB1 alleles showing the most associated TCRs and HLA-C alleles showing the fewest. Presence/absence analyses assumed roughly uniform sequencing depth across donors, an assumption that may not hold. Linkage disequilibrium might explain the correlated functional status among segregating V segments, but an unknown experimental factor could not be ruled out. Specific HLA alleles were associated with roughly 17,000 TCR beta sequences at a false discovery rate of 0.05 in a later analysis. The classifier was reported to diagnose cytomegalovirus status with high specificity and sensitivity in both the original cohort and the validation cohort. Because HLA typing was unavailable for some donors at each locus, only the typed subset was used in association tests. A later analysis found that HLA-associated TCR beta chains were more clonally expanded and had lower generation probabilities than equally common non-associated chains. In vitro tests confirmed that a few of the cytomegalovirus-associated TCR beta chains recognize cytomegalovirus antigens. Most CMV-associated TCR beta chains appeared to be HLA-restricted in a later analysis, and the HLA associations seemed to be driven largely by CMV exposure. A total of 150 to 200 TCR beta chains were listed by the study as associated with cytomegalovirus. The only immune exposure information available for the cohort was CMV serostatus. Several of the top co-occurrence clusters appeared to be linked to parvovirus B19, influenza, CMV and Epstein-Barr virus, according to a later analysis. The 87-base-pair reads could not distinguish some IMGT-functional V segments, including TRBV6-2 and TRBV6-3, so those segments were excluded. A group of highly shared sequence variants was considered likely to be a technical artifact of the sequencing pipeline. A further reported finding was that TCR beta sequences accurately predicted the HLA-A and HLA-B alleles for most subjects in the first cohort. According to the authors, the approach could potentially be generalized to other disease states and immunological phenotypes. According to a later genetic analysis, donors in an Asian-associated ancestry cluster had fewer N-insertions in productive TCRs than the approximately 610-donor mean. A later genetic analysis associated a missense DCLRE1C variant with V-gene and J-gene trimming of TCR beta chains, and an independent cohort replicated the association. Over 15 rarely observed V segments, including chromosome 9 orphons, were excluded from the earlier analysis of approximately 500 of the donors because counts were too low.

Libraries were built with the immunoSEQ multiplex PCR assay. A mixture of 60 forward primers for TCR Vbeta segments and 13 reverse primers for TCR Jbeta segments was used in the multiplex PCR. The CDR3 region of rearranged TCR beta genes was amplified from genomic DNA by a multiplex PCR assay. On the Illumina HiSeq System, the amplified TCR beta libraries were sequenced as 87-base-pair reads. Processing in the source paper ran as follows. Across the 700 or so repertoires, a later analysis counted 80 million or so unique TCR beta chains, some 11 million of which were shared by at least two donors. Raw reads were error-corrected and collapsed into unique sequences by a nearest-neighbor algorithm in which closely related sequences were merged to remove PCR and sequencing errors. CDR3 sequences were aligned to IMGT reference sequences to assign V, D and J gene segments. For a sequence to be retained, a match of at least six nucleotides was required to both a V gene segment and a J gene segment. A rearrangement counted as productive if the CDR3 had no stop codons and remained in frame with V and J, and every other rearrangement counted as non-productive. Following IMGT convention, CDR3 was defined as the stretch from the second conserved V-encoded cysteine to the conserved J-encoded phenylalanine. Sequences without an unambiguous match to a single V gene segment were excluded from the earlier analysis of over 500 of the donors. An earlier analysis of 500 to 700 of the donors classified V segments as functional when productive rearrangements were above 56.7% and as segregating when the standard deviation between donors was above 5%. To diagnose cytomegalovirus status from the catalog of TCR beta chain sequences, a statistical classification framework was built. In a later analysis, V and J genes were assigned by comparing TCR nucleotide sequences against IMGT/GENE-DB human TR gene sequences. In a later analysis, CDR3 sequences and most-parsimonious VDJ recombination scenarios were assigned using the TCRdist pipeline. In a later analysis, each TCR beta chain was defined by its CDR3 amino acid sequence together with its V-gene family, and reads without a unique V-gene family were excluded. In a later analysis, a few hundred highly shared, low-generation-probability nucleotide sequences were removed to address suspected cross-contamination and a sequencing artifact. In a later analysis, a clonal expansion index for each public chain was calculated from normalized within-repertoire ranks of inferred template counts. Generation probabilities in a later analysis came from a VDJ recombination model fitted to out-of-frame rearrangements, and those results were checked against IGoR. In a later analysis, hypergeometric tests were used to score TCR-TCR, TCR-HLA and TCR-CMV co-occurrence, with a repertoire-size bias correction applied to TCR pairs. To estimate false discovery rates, a later analysis permuted the HLA or CMV assignments 20 times. A later analysis grouped co-occurring TCRs with DBSCAN, adding TCRdist sequence similarity when clustering within HLA-allele-positive subsets. Co-occurrence clustering excluded repertoires with fewer than 30,000 or more than 120,000 public chains, plus five with anomalous nucleotide sharing. Entries here come from immuneACCESS through TCRdb and include only in-frame sequences with V and J called. Some clones fail to appear in such tables; in the studies checked, an unresolved V gene covers under half of the shortfall, and the cause of the remainder is unknown. V and J calls and clone size are as listed in that table; D and trimming were resolved from the DNA. The sample's table lists a count of approximately 170,000 clones. Of the sample, about 0.8% falls within the top ten clones.

Ends trimmed: V by 4 bases, J by 7 bases; bases unmatched to a gene: 3. Reading the germline V gene gives CDR1 SGHRS and CDR2 YFSETQ. From cysteine to phenylalanine, the CDR3 is 14 amino acids long. Of all the DNA, just the CDR3 is kept, 42 bases in frame from base 1. The cohort consisted of 600 to 700 healthy bone marrow donors. At the time of sampling, all cohort members were nominally healthy, though unrecorded immune exposures were likely present. The donor tested CMV seropositive and was one of the 289 seropositive cohort members. A peripheral blood sample was collected from each donor, and TCR beta sequencing was performed on peripheral blood mononuclear cells. Genomic DNA extraction from the blood cell samples was performed with the Qiagen DNeasy Blood Extraction Kit. Of note for this clone: This receptor's antigen is unknown.

The material sequenced was PBMCs. This sequence was found in a woman younger than 30 in good health and CMV-seropositive. This chain is built from TRBV5-1 and TRBJ1-6, and TRBD1 aligns with 9 junction nucleotides. CDR3 region: CASSQGQGNSPLHF. The DNA reads TGCGCCAGCAGCCAGGGACAGGGAAATTCACCCCTCCACTTT.